The entry below describes one TCR beta chain. This clone's antigen is unknown. No base quality information exists; no much larger clone differs at one position. Libraries were prepared through 5' RACE. The instrument given in TCRdb is Illumina HiSeq 2500. A second PCR of roughly 7 to 12 cycles was performed with a sample-barcoded 5' primer and a J-beta primer mix. A unique molecular identifier was introduced onto each TCR beta cDNA molecule by a template-switch 5' adaptor carrying 12 random nucleotides. At least 2.5 million CDR3-containing paired-end reads were obtained from each sample. The Mint cDNA synthesis kit, primed by a TRBC-specific oligonucleotide, was used to synthesize first-strand cDNA from all RNA. Following uracil-DNA glycosylase treatment, all cDNA underwent a first 18-cycle PCR with the universal primers M1SS and BC2_uni_R. On the study's bioinformatics: Normalization of each sample was performed by random selection of 1 million high-quality reads, each carrying a distinct molecular identifier. Reads with shared molecular identifiers were discarded instead of being binned into consensus sequences. MiTCR, set to a Q25 quality threshold and the strictest error-elimination algorithm, was used for CDR3 identification, clonotype clustering and error correction. Lower-bound total TCR beta diversity was estimated with a nonparametric unseen species model using Euler transformation. TCRdb trimmed the raw reads at Q25, called clones with MiXCR and kept productive beta chains. A single entry per CDR3 protein holds the most common genes and DNA from its merged rows. The V and J calls were not made by the authors but by TCRdb's processing. Counted in this sample were about 760,000 distinct CDR3 sequences; just over 55% of them appeared once. The ten top clones hold more than 25% of the sample.

This entry is derived from a study of blood T cells in healthy people across ages (dated by TCRdb to the mid-2010s). In terms of the full investigation: In model experiments, template switching captured roughly one uniquely barcoded TCR beta cDNA molecule for every two T cells. The donors were divided into four age groups: young (average approximately 16 years), middle-aged (about 40), aged (approximately 62) and long-lived (about 84). Using deep sequencing normalized with unique cDNA molecular identifiers, the study measured how TCR beta repertoire diversity changes with age. To avoid experimental bias, donors of different ages were spread randomly across the sequencing lanes. The study analyzed two additional independent replicas of 1 million unique cDNA reads from the same blood draw for two donors, one aged 18 to 29 and one aged 80 or older.

The CDR3 goes from the cysteine to the phenylalanine over 17 residues. Only the CDR3 portion is preserved as DNA: 51 bases, with reading frame beginning at the first base. The junction shows trimming of 1 base on V and 4 bases on J, and the gene matches do not reach 10 bases of it. CDR1 and CDR2, looked up from the germline V gene (reference sequence), are SEHNR and FQNEAQ. Here is what the overall study found, with its caveats: As age increased, observed TCR beta diversity per million T cells dropped in a roughly linear way, and a significant reduction was already evident by age around 41. Since profiling was done on bulk unsorted PBMCs, naive and antigen-experienced compartments could not be conclusively compared. Estimates of total diversity based on one million sequenced T cells were considered lower bounds and underestimates. Because the CMV infection status of the donors was unknown, age-related changes in expanded clonotypes may potentially have been confounded. Compared with the aged group, the long-lived group had more naive CD4+ T cells, fewer expanded clones and increased TCR diversity, a pattern suggesting age selection. The percentage of naive T cells measured by flow cytometry correlated strongly with observed TCR beta diversity.

Donors were under 40 systemically healthy Caucasian individuals from Russia aged 6 to 90 years. Each donor gave 8 to 10 milliliters of peripheral blood, collected into EDTA-treated Vacutainer tubes. Ficoll-Paque density-gradient centrifugation was used to isolate PBMCs, with at least 6 million obtained per sample. Total RNA, at least 6 micrograms per sample, was extracted from PBMCs with Trizol reagent. The percentages of naive CD45RAhigh/CD27high T cells were determined by flow cytometry on a PBMC aliquot from every donor. This receptor was taken from a man in his forties in good health. Material for sequencing was blood. Here the chain combines TRBV7-9 and TRBJ2-3; 8 central nucleotides agree with TRBD2. The CDR3 corresponds to CASSLGTGGPSADTQYF. The DNA reads TGTGCCAGCAGCTTAGGGACGGGAGGGCCCAGCGCAGATACGCAGTATTTT.